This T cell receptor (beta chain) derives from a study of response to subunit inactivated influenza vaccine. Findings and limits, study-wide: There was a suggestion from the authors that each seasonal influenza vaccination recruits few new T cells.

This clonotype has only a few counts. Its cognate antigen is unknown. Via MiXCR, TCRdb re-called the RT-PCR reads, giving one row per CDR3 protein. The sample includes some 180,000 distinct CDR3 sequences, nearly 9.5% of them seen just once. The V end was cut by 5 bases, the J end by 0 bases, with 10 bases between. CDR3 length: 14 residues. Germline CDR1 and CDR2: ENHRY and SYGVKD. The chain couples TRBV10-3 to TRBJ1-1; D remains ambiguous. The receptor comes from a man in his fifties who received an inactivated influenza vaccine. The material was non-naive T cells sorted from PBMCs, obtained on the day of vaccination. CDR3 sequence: CAISSSGVNTEAFF. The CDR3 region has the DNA TGTGCCATCAGTTCCTCCGGGGTGAACACTGAAGCTTTCTTT.